This entry features one T cell receptor beta chain sequence. The sample comes from a study of shared clonotypes between healthy human individuals. Background on the study: Each donor's CD4 naive and CD4 memory cells filled three plates apiece, CD8 naive two, and CD8 memory one.

An assay was performed, and its level was deep. Each subset's genomic DNA was shared equally among a number of immunoSEQ plates. Profiling relied on immunoSEQ multiplex PCR, and the TCRdb table lists in-frame clones only, not all of them. The sample contains about 1.1 million clones, about 72% of which appear only once. Trimming removed 2 bases at V and 2 bases at J, with 22 bases between. The CDR3 length is 19 residues. Germline CDR1 SGHTA, CDR2 FQGTGA. Specimen: memory CD4+ T cells from PBMCs. Subset in this sample: CD45RA-negative fraction. The chain links TRBV7-3 to TRBJ1-5, with D possibly TRBD1 on 5 matching bases. The TCR was taken from a man aged 18 to 30 in good health. Some clones in this sample may be carry-over from other donors' samples. The CDR3: CASSLEAGRPNNGNQPQHF. The CDR3 bases are TGTGCCAGCAGCTTAGAAGCAGGGAGGCCAAATAATGGCAATCAGCCCCAGCATTTT.